The rows below give T cell receptor beta chains drawn from one sample of a study of blood T cell repertoires in COVID-19. Data came from immunoSEQ multiplex PCR; TCRdb stores just in-frame clones and leaves some out. The table lists about 400,000 clones, more than 80% of them singletons. Sequencing was performed on peripheral blood. Receptor source: a man aged 40-50 years with acute or convalescent COVID-19. The CDR3 runs from the conserved cysteine through the conserved F or W. D genes are given only for firm matches. Some rows mark clone size as missing; the rest say once, few, many or name a class of expanded clone.

TRBV6-2/TRBV6-3	TRBD1	TRBJ1-5	.	CASSSNRDRGRQPQHF	TGTGCCAGCAGCAGCAACCGGGACAGGGGGCGTCAGCCCCAGCATTTT
TRBV29-1	.	TRBJ2-4	once	CSAAPPEDIQYF	TGCAGCGCCGCCCCGCCTGAGGACATTCAGTACTTC
TRBV7-2	.	TRBJ1-1	.	CASSLAGLSDEAFF	TGTGCCAGCAGCTTAGCGGGCCTAAGTGATGAAGCTTTCTTT
TRBV27	.	TRBJ2-1	few	CASSPLAGVYNEQFF	TGTGCCAGCAGTCCACTAGCAGGAGTTTACAATGAGCAGTTCTTC
TRBV30	TRBD1	TRBJ1-1	.	CAWSFKGGSNTEAFF	TGTGCCTGGAGTTTTAAAGGGGGCTCCAACACTGAAGCTTTCTTT
TRBV9	TRBD1	TRBJ2-3	.	CASSVRGHTDTQYF	TGTGCCAGCAGCGTTAGGGGGCATACAGATACGCAGTATTTT
TRBV24-1	.	TRBJ1-5	few	CATSSSGAHRQPQHF	TGTGCCACCAGTTCATCAGGGGCCCACCGACAGCCCCAGCATTTT
TRBV7-2	.	TRBJ1-3	.	CASSLTGIGNTIYF	TGTGCCAGCAGCCTAACAGGGATTGGAAACACCATATATTTT
TRBV28	.	TRBJ2-7	few	CASSFLDKFSYEQYF	TGTGCCAGCAGTTTCCTTGACAAATTCTCCTACGAGCAGTACTTC
TRBV2	.	TRBJ1-1	.	CASSEGKDRNTEAFF	TGTGCCAGCAGTGAAGGAAAGGACAGAAACACTGAAGCTTTCTTT
TRBV19	.	TRBJ2-3	.	CASSIETDGTDTQYF	TGTGCCAGTAGTATCGAGACAGACGGCACAGATACGCAGTATTTT
TRBV28	.	TRBJ1-1	.	CASSLYSLNTEAFF	TGTGCCAGCAGTTTATACAGCTTGAACACTGAAGCTTTCTTT
TRBV12-3/TRBV12-4	TRBD2	TRBJ2-5	.	CASGGSQGETQYF	TGTGCCAGCGGCGGGAGTCAGGGAGAGACCCAGTACTTC
TRBV7-6	TRBD2	TRBJ2-7	.	CASSMGLAGGYYEQYF	TGTGCCAGCAGTATGGGACTAGCGGGAGGGTATTACGAGCAGTACTTC
TRBV11-2	.	TRBJ2-1	.	CASSTQGRNEQFF	TGTGCCAGCAGCACGCAGGGTAGGAATGAGCAGTTCTTC
TRBV10-2	TRBD1	TRBJ2-3	.	CASSDRGSTDTQYF	TGCGCCAGCAGCGACAGGGGTAGCACAGATACGCAGTATTTT
TRBV11-2	.	TRBJ2-4	.	CASSLGHNQAKNIQYF	TGTGCCAGCAGCTTAGGTCACAATCAAGCCAAAAACATTCAGTACTTC
TRBV28	TRBD1	TRBJ1-4	.	CASSPDRANEKLFF	TGTGCCAGCAGCCCTGACAGGGCTAATGAAAAACTGTTTTTT
TRBV27	TRBD1	TRBJ2-4	few	CASSSTGGAKNIQYF	TGTGCCAGCAGTTCTACAGGGGGAGCCAAAAACATTCAGTACTTC
TRBV7-2	.	TRBJ1-2	.	CASSLGWPLGGANYGYTF	TGTGCCAGCAGCTTAGGATGGCCGTTGGGGGGGGCTAACTATGGCTACACCTTC
TRBV27	.	TRBJ1-1	few	CASSPPGRRGAFF	TGTGCCAGCAGTCCCCCCGGACGGCGGGGAGCTTTCTTT
TRBV7-9	TRBD1	TRBJ2-1	.	CASSPQPGGSYNEQFF	TGTGCCAGCAGCCCCCAACCAGGGGGCTCCTACAATGAGCAGTTCTTC
TRBV4-2	.	TRBJ1-4	.	CASSQEGTSNEKLFF	TGTGCCAGCAGCCAAGAGGGGACTTCTAATGAAAAACTGTTTTTT
TRBV6-1	TRBD2	TRBJ2-3	.	CASSESLAGAGVGQYF	TGTGCCAGCAGTGAATCGCTAGCGGGGGCAGGTGTGGGGCAGTATTTT
TRBV18	.	TRBJ1-6	.	CASSPPQAYRVVPNSPLHF	TGTGCCAGCTCACCACCCCAAGCCTACAGGGTAGTACCTAATTCACCCCTCCACTTT
TRBV19	TRBD2	TRBJ2-2	.	CASSIGTSGRRSTGELFF	TGTGCCAGTAGTATCGGGACTAGCGGGAGACGATCCACCGGGGAGCTGTTTTTT
TRBV27	TRBD1	TRBJ1-5	few	CASRTGGNQPQHF	TGTGCCAGCAGGACAGGGGGCAATCAGCCCCAGCATTTT
TRBV14	TRBD1	TRBJ2-3	.	CASSQEGQGYTDTQYF	TGTGCCAGCAGCCAAGAGGGACAGGGATACACAGATACGCAGTATTTT
TRBV7-2	TRBD1	TRBJ2-2	.	CASSLTGVGELFF	TGTGCCAGCAGCTTAACAGGGGTCGGGGAGCTGTTTTTT
TRBV28	.	TRBJ1-4	.	CASRDTIDLFF	TGTGCCAGCAGAGACACAATAGACCTGTTTTTT
TRBV18	TRBD1	TRBJ2-7	once	CASSQGTGEVYIYEQYF	TGTGCCAGCTCACAAGGGACAGGGGAAGTGTACATCTACGAGCAGTACTTC
TRBV13	.	TRBJ1-4	.	CASSPPGGVGNEKLFF	TGTGCCAGCAGCCCGCCGGGTGGAGTGGGTAATGAAAAACTGTTTTTT
TRBV11-2	.	TRBJ1-1	few	CASTRNAEGTEAFF	TGTGCCAGCACCAGAAACGCGGAGGGCACTGAAGCTTTCTTT
TRBV18	TRBD1	TRBJ2-2	.	CASSPMTGDNTGELFF	TGTGCCAGCTCACCGATGACAGGGGACAACACCGGGGAGCTGTTTTTT
TRBV11-1	TRBD2	TRBJ2-3	once	CASSPGLAGDTDTQYF	TGTGCCAGCAGCCCGGGACTAGCGGGGGACACAGATACGCAGTATTTT
TRBV14	.	TRBJ1-2	.	CASSRNQGIFGGYTF	TGTGCCAGCAGCCGAAATCAGGGGATCTTTGGAGGCTACACCTTC
TRBV4-1	TRBD1	TRBJ1-1	.	CASSQARGWDTEAFF	TGCGCCAGCAGCCAAGCCAGGGGGTGGGACACTGAAGCTTTCTTT
TRBV6-6	TRBD1	TRBJ1-2	.	CASSYSKAGGYGYTF	TGTGCCAGCAGTTACTCGAAGGCAGGGGGGTATGGCTACACCTTC
TRBV2	TRBD2	TRBJ2-3	few	CASRRLAGTTDTQYF	TGTGCCAGCAGAAGACTAGCGGGGACCACAGATACGCAGTATTTT
TRBV5-1	TRBD1	TRBJ2-7	.	CASSPMTTGYHEQYF	TGCGCCAGCAGCCCCATGACGACAGGGTACCACGAGCAGTACTTC